These 21 T cell receptor beta chains share one sample of origin, sequenced in a study of T cell responses to AZD1222 COVID-19 vaccine. The table came from immunoSEQ multiplex PCR; TCRdb's copy has only in-frame clones and leaves some out. The sample yields 120,000 to 150,000 clones, about 91% seen once. The sample was peripheral blood, taken on day 0 of AZD1222 vaccination. These receptor sequences come from an adult in good health.

By sample fraction, this clone is medium-sized. This chain connects TRBV28 to TRBJ2-3; 7 nucleotides align to TRBD2. The germline gives CDR1 MDHEN, CDR2 SYDVKM. The CDR3 runs to 15 residues. J was trimmed by 2 bases and V by 7 bases; bases with no gene match: 9. CDR3 coding DNA: TGTGCCAGCAACCAACTAGCGAAGCACACAGATACGCAGTATTTT. Translating gives CASNQLAKHTDTQYF.

The chain joins TRBV7-2 to TRBJ2-1; D tentatively fits TRBD1 or TRBD2 (6 bases each). This CDR3 has 12 residues. Germline assignment: CDR1 SGHTA and CDR2 FQGNSA. V dropped 6 bases and J dropped 10 bases, with 13 bases sitting between them. The CDR3 bases are TGTGCCAGCAGACACGGGGGCAGAGAGCAGTTCTTC. It translates to CASRHGGREQFF.

This chain links TRBV19 with TRBJ2-4; TRBD2 might be the D (6 bases). This CDR3 has 12 amino acids. The V end lost 3 bases, the J end lost 7 bases, and 7 bases lay between the germline ends. Germline CDR1 reads LNHDA; CDR2 reads SQIVND (reference sequence). CDR3 sequence: CASSIGGNIQYF. The CDR3 DNA reads as TGTGCCAGTAGTATTGGGGGGAACATTCAGTACTTC.

The rearrangement joins TRBV19 to TRBJ1-2; no firm D call. V was shortened by 3 bases and J by 4 bases, with 9 bases between the two germline ends. This CDR3 spans 13 amino acids. Germline V gene data show CDR1 as LNHDA and CDR2 as SQIVND (reference sequence). The CDR3 sequence: CASSMTRSYGYTF. CDR3 coding DNA: TGTGCCAGTAGTATGACCCGGAGCTATGGCTACACCTTC.

V usage is TRBV12-5 and J usage is TRBJ1-3, with a weak D call TRBD1 (5 bases). Germline V gene data show CDR1 as LGHNT and CDR2 as FRNRAP. The CDR3 consists of 16 residues. V lost 1 base to trimming and J lost 2 bases, with 12 bases between them. CDR3 amino acids: CASGLEQGRAGNTIYF. CDR3 in DNA: TGTGCTAGTGGTTTGGAGCAGGGTCGCGCTGGAAACACCATATATTTT. The entire variable domain, with the rest obtained from reference TRBV12-5 and TRBJ1-3, is as follows: DARVTQTPRHKVTEMGQEVTMRCQPILGHNTVFWYRQTMMQGLELLAYFRNRAPLDDSGMPKDRFSAEMPDATLATLKIQPSEPRDSAVYFCASGLEQGRAGNTIYFGEGSWLTVV.

This chain uses TRBV7-2 with TRBJ1-3; no clear D gene. Germline lookup yields CDR1 SGHTA and CDR2 FQGNSA. This CDR3 contains 14 residues. Trimming took off 2 bases at V and 2 bases at J, with 7 bases between the two ends. The CDR3 region is CASSLRSPGNTIYF. The CDR3 nucleotides read TGTGCCAGCAGCTTACGCAGCCCTGGAAACACCATATATTTT.

The gene calls are TRBV5-1 and TRBJ2-3, with D possibly being TRBD1 (5 bases). Germline-derived CDR1 and CDR2 are SGHRS and YFSETQ. The CDR3 covers 15 residues. V lost 2 bases to trimming and J lost 1 base, with 11 bases between them. CDR3 loop: CASSFYTGRTDTQYF. DNA for the CDR3: TGCGCCAGCAGCTTCTATACAGGTCGCACAGATACGCAGTATTTT.

CDR3 coding DNA: TGTGCCAGCAGTGACCCCCCGAACAATGAGCAGTTCTTC. Amino acids: CASSDPPNNEQFF. The rearrangement links TRBV6-4 to TRBJ2-1, with no clear D. Trimming left V 2 bases short and J 5 bases short, with 7 bases between. Germline CDR1 and CDR2: MRHNA and SNTAGT. The CDR3 runs 13 residues.

This sequence joins TRBV19 and TRBJ2-7; 7 nucleotides agree with TRBD2. The CDR3 loop spans 16 amino acids. V dropped 2 bases and J dropped 2; count of bases not matched to a gene: 9. The germline V gene has CDR1 LNHDA and CDR2 SQIVND (reference sequence). CDR3 loop: CASSIQQASGAYEQYF. The DNA of the CDR3 is TGTGCCAGTAGTATACAGCAAGCTAGCGGAGCCTACGAGCAGTACTTC.

This chain uses TRBV6-4 with TRBJ2-1; 11 bases are shared with TRBD2. The CDR3 is 14 amino acids. Germline CDR1 MRHNA, CDR2 SNTAGT. The V segment lost 4 bases and the J segment 7 bases; nucleotides outside the gene matches: 3. The CDR3 bases are TGTGCCAGCAGTGTTGTAGCGGGGGGGAATGAGCAGTTCTTC. Translating gives CASSVVAGGNEQFF.

The chain links TRBV5-1 to TRBJ2-5, with D perhaps TRBD2 (6 bases). Trimming left V 2 bases short and J 1 base short, with 9 bases between. The CDR3 is made up of 14 amino acids. Germline CDR1 is SGHRS and CDR2 is YFSETQ. In DNA, the CDR3 is TGCGCCAGCAGCTTACTAGCAGCCCAAGAGACCCAGTACTTC. Encoded protein: CASSLLAAQETQYF.

V is TRBV30 and J is TRBJ1-3; TRBD1 might be the D (5 bases). From germline, CDR1 is GTSNPN and CDR2 SVGIG (reference sequence). Trimming shortened V by 3 bases and J by 4 bases, and 10 bases separated the two germline ends. CDR3 size: 13 residues. CDR3 coding DNA: TGTGCCTGGAGCCAAACAGGCGGAAACACCATATATTTT. Encoded protein: CAWSQTGGNTIYF.

The rearrangement uses TRBV6-5 and TRBJ1-5; no firm D call. CDR1 is MNHEY, CDR2 SVGAGI, per germline. The CDR3 runs 10 residues. Trimming took off 8 bases at V and 9 bases at J, with 8 bases between the two ends. The CDR3 nucleotides read TGTGCCAGCGGCGTCTTGCCCCAGCATTTT. Protein product: CASGVLPQHF.

V usage is TRBV30 and J usage is TRBJ1-4; D ambiguous. Trimming removed 0 bases at V and 7 bases at J, with 12 bases between. CDR3 size: 14 residues. CDR1 and CDR2 (germline): GTSNPN, SVGIG (reference sequence). CDR3 nucleotides: TGTGCCTGGAGTGTATCCGGGTCGGGTGAAAAACTGTTTTTT. Translating it yields CAWSVSGSGEKLFF.

Only a few counts were recorded for this clone. V gene TRBV7-8 combines with J gene TRBJ2-7; perhaps TRBD1 as D (5 bases). V was clipped by 1 base and J by 6 bases, with 10 bases between them. The CDR3 spans 13 residues. The germline CDR1 and CDR2 sequences are SGHVS and FQNEAQ. This CDR3 reads CASSLDRTPEQYF. In nucleotides, the CDR3 is TGTGCCAGCAGCTTAGACAGGACCCCCGAGCAGTACTTC.

The chain recombines TRBV29-1 with TRBJ2-1, with 7 bases identical to TRBD1. The CDR3 contains 11 residues. Germline CDR1 is SQVTM and CDR2 is ANQGSEA. Unmatched junction bases numbered 3, after V lost 6 bases and J lost 7 bases. The CDR3 region has the DNA TGCAGCGTGGACAGGCGTAATGAGCAGTTCTTC. Amino acid sequence: CSVDRRNEQFF.

The chain employs TRBV9 and TRBJ1-6; unclear D gene. Deletions cut 7 bases from V and 7 bases from J, with 21 bases between. Germline-derived CDR1 and CDR2 are SGDLS and YYNGEE. This CDR3 contains 16 residues. The CDR3: CASSGVGAGSNSPLHF. The CDR3, as DNA: TGTGCCAGCTCTGGGGTGGGAGCGGGTTCCAATTCACCCCTCCACTTT.

V and J are TRBV29-1 and TRBJ2-5; TRBD2 matches at 14 bases. J was trimmed by 5 bases and V by 4 bases; bases with no gene match: 9. Looked up from germline, CDR1 is SQVTM and CDR2 is ANQGSEA. This CDR3 has 16 amino acids. CDR3 coding DNA: TGCAGCGTTGTAGGACTAGCGGGAGGCCTCCAGGAGACCCAGTACTTC. Translated, it gives CSVVGLAGGLQETQYF.

This clone was picked up one time. The CDR3 nucleotides are TGTGCCAGTTTGAGGGACACTGAAGCTTTCTTT. Translated, it gives CASLRDTEAFF. The chain recombines TRBV19 with TRBJ1-1, with D unclear. The CDR3 contains 11 residues. Looked up from germline, CDR1 is LNHDA and CDR2 is SQIVND (reference sequence). Trimming removed 8 bases from V and 3 bases from J, with 7 bases in between.

The gene calls are TRBV5-1 and TRBJ2-1; D may be TRBD2 (6 bases). CDR1 is SGHRS, CDR2 YFSETQ, per germline. V was pared by 4 bases and J by 1 base, with 12 bases between. This CDR3 comprises 15 residues. DNA for the CDR3: TGCGCCAGCAGCGTCGAGGGAGGATCCTACAATGAGCAGTTCTTC. Residues: CASSVEGGSYNEQFF.

The CDR3 protein is CSVDRGGDNYGYTF. The CDR3 DNA reads as TGCAGCGTTGACCGAGGGGGCGATAACTATGGCTACACCTTC. The chain couples TRBV29-1 to TRBJ1-2; 7 nucleotides line up with TRBD1. CDR1 is SQVTM and CDR2 is ANQGSEA in the germline V gene. V trimming: 3 bases; J trimming: 1 base; junction bases outside the gene matches: 5. The CDR3 spans 14 residues.